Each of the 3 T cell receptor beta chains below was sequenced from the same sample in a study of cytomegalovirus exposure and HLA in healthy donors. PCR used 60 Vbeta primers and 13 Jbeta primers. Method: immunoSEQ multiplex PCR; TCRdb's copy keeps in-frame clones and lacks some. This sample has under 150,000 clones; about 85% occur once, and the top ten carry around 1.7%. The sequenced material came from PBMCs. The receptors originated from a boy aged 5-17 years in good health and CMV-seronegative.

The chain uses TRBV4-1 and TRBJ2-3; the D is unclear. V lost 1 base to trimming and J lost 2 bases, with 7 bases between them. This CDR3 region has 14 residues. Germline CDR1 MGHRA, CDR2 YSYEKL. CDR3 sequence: CASSQGIPTDTQYF. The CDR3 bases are TGCGCCAGCAGCCAAGGTATCCCCACAGATACGCAGTATTTT.

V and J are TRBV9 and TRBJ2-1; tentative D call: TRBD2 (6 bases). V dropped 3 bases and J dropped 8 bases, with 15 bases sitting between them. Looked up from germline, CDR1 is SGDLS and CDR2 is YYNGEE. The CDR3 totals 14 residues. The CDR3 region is CASSDPLWGDEQFF. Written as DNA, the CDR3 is TGTGCCAGCAGCGACCCCCTGTGGGGGGATGAGCAGTTCTTC.

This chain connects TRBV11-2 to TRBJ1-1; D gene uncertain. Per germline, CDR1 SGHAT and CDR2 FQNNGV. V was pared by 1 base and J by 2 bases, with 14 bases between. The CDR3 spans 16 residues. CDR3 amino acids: CASSLGVGAGNTEAFF. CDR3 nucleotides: TGTGCCAGCAGCTTAGGGGTCGGCGCGGGAAACACTGAAGCTTTCTTT.